This entry describes one TCR beta chain. Antigen unknown. With the ViraFEST assay, the study expanded antigen-specific CD4+ T cells using viral peptide pools, then sequenced them. CD4+ T cell isolation took place after 10 days of culture. By PCR, the person was confirmed to have had SARS-CoV-2 infection between March and December 2020. Participants were given two doses of BNT162b2 or mRNA-1273 vaccine. The data are from a study of vaccination effects on CD4 cells after COVID-19. Overall study results and limits: Long after vaccination, the clones induced by infection and by vaccine shrank markedly in size. Early post-infection timepoints were missing from the study, which also had few convalescent patients.

The CDR3 extends over 15 amino acids. Trimming cost V 0 bases and J 2 bases, with 10 bases left between them. CDR1 and CDR2 (germline): SGHDT, YYEEEE. Using immunoSEQ multiplex PCR, the repertoire was profiled, and TCRdb retains in-frame clones only, with some absent. The table shows 15,000 to 20,000 clones, with about four fifths occurring only once. This receptor was taken from a human donor who had a prior SARS-CoV-2 infection. The starting material was CD4+ T cells from PBMCs cultured with SARS-CoV-2 spike peptides, obtained after COVID-19 vaccination. This rearrangement joins TRBV5-6 to TRBJ2-3; D tentatively reads TRBD1 or TRBD2 (5 bases each). The DNA for the CDR3 is TGTGCCAGCAGCTTGGCACTAGGGGACACAGATACGCAGTATTTT. Protein sequence: CASSLALGDTDTQYF.